This TCR beta chain is from a study of cytomegalovirus exposure and HLA in healthy donors. Study overall: Findings of an earlier analysis included more than 90 million unique TCR beta sequences from roughly 200 million T cells.

Overall study results and limits: Fewer N-insertions than the roughly 670-donor mean were reportedly shown by an Asian-associated ancestry cluster in a later analysis.

This PCR relied on a set of 60 Vbeta primers and 13 Jbeta primers. This table comes from immunoSEQ multiplex PCR, and its TCRdb copy is limited to in-frame clones, with some not included. The sample records 100,000 to 150,000 clones, about 10% being singletons. On this clone: Its cognate antigen is unknown.

Nominally healthy donors were sampled, though unrecorded immune exposures were likely. Sequenced material: PBMCs. This sequence originates from a young woman in good health and CMV-seropositive.

The CDR3, as DNA: TGCGCCAGCAGCTCGGGACAGGGAGGCTACGAGCAGTACTTC. Translation gives CASSSGQGGYEQYF. The J gene is TRBJ2-7, the V gene TRBV5-1; TRBD1 matches 9 bases. This CDR3 contains 14 residues. The V gene end was trimmed by 3 bases and the J gene end by 3 bases; junction bases not matched to a gene: 4. The germline V gene encodes CDR1 SGHRS and CDR2 YFSETQ.